A single sample is the source of the 18 T cell receptor beta chains below, sequenced in a study of cytomegalovirus exposure and HLA in healthy donors (dated by TCRdb to about 2017). Library preparation employed the immunoSEQ multiplex PCR assay. For the multiplex PCR, a mixture combining 60 forward primers for TCR Vbeta segments and 13 reverse primers for TCR Jbeta segments was used. TCRdb re-hosts the immuneACCESS table, in-frame sequences only. Its copies lack some clones; in the studies checked, an unresolved V gene accounts for under half of them, and the cause for the rest is not known. This sample is represented by roughly 120,000 clones; roughly 63% of them were singletons. The ten largest clonotypes hold roughly 5.5% of the sample. The source material was PBMCs. The receptors stem from a woman between 70 and 85 years old in good health and CMV-seropositive.

The chain couples TRBV2 to TRBJ1-1, with 10 bases matching TRBD1. Trimming removed 4 bases from V and 7 bases from J; junction bases left unmatched: 9. The CDR3 is made up of 15 amino acids. CDR1 is SNHLY and CDR2 is FYNNEI in the germline V gene. The CDR3 loop is CASSVRDRGLGEAFF. DNA of the CDR3: TGTGCCAGCAGTGTCCGGGACAGGGGATTGGGTGAAGCTTTCTTT.

The chain combines TRBV5-5 with TRBJ1-2; D possibly corresponds to TRBD1 (6 bases). V lost 0 bases and J 5 bases, leaving 14 bases between the germline ends. Germline values: CDR1 SGHKS, CDR2 YYEKEE (reference sequence). The CDR3 totals 15 residues. The CDR3 bases are TGTGCCAGCAGCTTGGCAGGGGCCCAGGGGTATGGCTACACCTTC. Protein product: CASSLAGAQGYGYTF.

The V call is TRBV5-1, the J call TRBJ2-3; 8 bases match TRBD2. CDR1 SGHRS and CDR2 YFSETQ come from the germline V gene. This CDR3 is 15 amino acids long. V was pared by 6 bases and J by 4 bases, with 10 bases of the junction left unmatched. This CDR3 is CASKEGRGGSDTQYF. CDR3 nucleotides: TGCGCCAGCAAAGAGGGACGGGGGGGGTCAGATACGCAGTATTTT.

This chain uses TRBV5-5 with TRBJ1-2; 7 bases match TRBD1. Germline trimming cut 4 bases from V and 7 bases from J; bases unmatched to any gene: 10. Per germline, CDR1 SGHKS and CDR2 YYEKEE (reference sequence). The CDR3 has 14 amino acids. For the CDR3, the DNA is TGTGCCAGCAGCAAGGAACAGGGGCATGCTGGCTACACCTTC. Its protein is CASSKEQGHAGYTF.

This clone was detected once. The chain combines TRBV27 with TRBJ2-1, with 11 bases identical to TRBD1. This CDR3 comprises 13 residues. Germline V gene sequence: CDR1 MNHEY, CDR2 SMNVEV (reference sequence). Trimming at V came to 6 bases and at J to 10 bases, leaving 5 bases not matched to a gene. Here the CDR3 DNA reads TGTGCCAGCAGAGGACAGGGGGCGAAAGAGCAGTTCTTC. As protein: CASRGQGAKEQFF.

This chain uses TRBV29-1 with TRBJ1-4; a weak D match, TRBD1 (5 bases). Trimming took off 3 bases at V and 5 bases at J, with 10 bases between the two ends. The CDR3 contains 13 residues. CDR1 is SQVTM and CDR2 is ANQGSEA in the germline V gene. Written as DNA, the CDR3 is TGCAGCGTTGAGGCAGGGCGGAATGAAAAACTGTTTTTT. This encodes CSVEAGRNEKLFF. Full variable domain (remainder filled in from reference TRBV29-1 and TRBJ1-4): SAVISQKPSRDICQRGTSLTIQCQVDSQVTMMFWYRQQPGQSLTLIATANQGSEATYESGFVIDKFPISRPNLTFSTLTVSNMSPEDSSIYLCSVEAGRNEKLFFGSGTQLSVL.

V usage is TRBV6-6 and J usage is TRBJ2-2; unclear D gene. V lost 0 bases and J lost 5, with 7 bases in between. Germline V lookup: CDR1 MNHNY, CDR2 SVGAGI (reference sequence). The length of the CDR3 is 14 residues. The CDR3 DNA reads as TGTGCCAGCAGTTACTCGACCGGGACCGGGGAGCTGTTTTTT. Encoded protein: CASSYSTGTGELFF.

This chain links TRBV7-2 with TRBJ2-3; D perhaps matches TRBD1 (6 bases). The CDR3 loop spans 16 amino acids. In germline, CDR1 is SGHTA, CDR2 FQGNSA. The ends were cut back, 5 bases at V and 2 bases at J, with 17 bases in the middle. CDR3 nucleotide sequence: TGTGCCAGCAGCCTCGCAGGACAGATAAACACAGATACGCAGTATTTT. It encodes CASSLAGQINTDTQYF.

The rearrangement joins TRBV6-5 to TRBJ1-1; perhaps TRBD1 as D (6 bases). CDR3 size: 13 residues. V gave up 8 bases and J gave up 2 bases, with 12 bases separating them. Germline-derived CDR1 and CDR2 are MNHEY and SVGAGI. This CDR3 reads CASLGTLNTEAFF. The CDR3 bases are TGTGCCAGCCTCGGGACACTCAACACTGAAGCTTTCTTT.

This clone has only one observation. The chain combines TRBV15 with TRBJ1-6; the match to TRBD1 covers 10 bases. The V segment lost 5 bases and the J segment 10 bases; nucleotides outside the gene matches: 14. The CDR3 contains 17 residues. Germline V gene sequence: CDR1 LNHNV, CDR2 YYDKDF (reference sequence). The CDR3 DNA sequence: TGTGCCACCAGCGCCGGAGTGGGTGGGACAGGGGCCTCACCCCTCCACTTT. Its translation is CATSAGVGGTGASPLHF.

The V gene is TRBV4-3, the J gene TRBJ1-1; no firm D call. The CDR3 runs 13 residues. Germline CDR1 LGHNA, CDR2 YSLEER. Between the trimmed V and J ends, which lost 1 base and 1 base, there was a span of 4 bases. Written as DNA, the CDR3 is TGCGCCAGCAGCCAAGGAGGGAACACTGAAGCTTTCTTT. It is translated as CASSQGGNTEAFF.

This chain connects TRBV10-3 to TRBJ1-4, with a possible D match to TRBD1 (6 bases). CDR1 and CDR2 (germline): ENHRY, SYGVKD. Between the trimmed V and J ends, which lost 4 bases and 8 bases, there was a span of 11 bases. The CDR3 is 13 amino acids. The CDR3 DNA reads TGTGCCATCAGTGGAGGGGGTGGGGAAAAACTGTTTTTT. This sequence encodes CAISGGGGEKLFF.

This sequence joins TRBV7-6 and TRBJ2-2, with 14 bases fitting TRBD2. CDR3 length: 17 amino acids. Per the germline V gene, CDR1 is SGHVS and CDR2 is FNYEAQ. J was trimmed by 5 bases and V by 4 bases; bases with no gene match: 6. The chain's CDR3 is CASSSTSGGALTGELFF. The CDR3 DNA sequence: TGTGCCAGCAGCTCGACTAGCGGGGGGGCGTTAACCGGGGAGCTGTTTTTT.

On this clone: The junction and the germline gene differ at one end; a read error may be behind it. The chain links TRBV7-6 to TRBJ1-5, with 7 bases aligning to TRBD1. The CDR3 runs 15 residues. Germline V gene sequence: CDR1 SGHVS, CDR2 FNYEAQ. The CDR3, as DNA: TGTGCCAGCAGCGCACAGGGGAATAGCGATCAGCCCCAGCATTTT. Amino acids: CASSAQGNSDQPQHF.

This clone was observed a handful of times. The chain carries TRBV2 and TRBJ2-7; D might be TRBD2 (5 bases). Germline values: CDR1 SNHLY, CDR2 FYNNEI. With 8 bases removed from V and 6 bases from J, the gap between germline ends came to 8 bases. This CDR3 has 10 residues. CDR3 DNA: TGTGCCAGCGTGGAGGTCGAGCAGTACTTC. Translating it yields CASVEVEQYF.

V and J are TRBV19 and TRBJ1-1; no clear D gene. Germline values: CDR1 LNHDA, CDR2 SQIVND (reference sequence). CDR3 length equals 14 residues. The V end was cut by 4 bases, the J end by 1 base, with 10 bases between. The CDR3 nucleotides read TGTGCCAGTAGTAAAGGACTTAAGAACACTGAAGCTTTCTTT. The encoded protein is CASSKGLKNTEAFF.

The V call is TRBV18, the J call TRBJ1-4; tentative D call: TRBD1 (5 bases). CDR1 is KGHSH, CDR2 LQKENI, per germline. The CDR3 consists of 15 residues. V was pared by 4 bases and J by 3 bases, with 12 bases between. The CDR3, as DNA: TGTGCCAGCTCACTAAAGGGACTGGCTAATGAAAAACTGTTTTTT. Its protein is CASSLKGLANEKLFF.

The chain recombines TRBV27 with TRBJ2-5, with 7 bases matching TRBD2. V lost 2 bases, J lost 5 bases, and 2 bases stayed unmatched. CDR3 length equals 13 residues. Looked up from germline, CDR1 is MNHEY and CDR2 is SMNVEV (reference sequence). This CDR3 reads CASSLREGETQYF. The CDR3 nucleotides read TGTGCCAGCAGTTTAAGGGAGGGGGAGACCCAGTACTTC.